Each of the 26 T cell receptor beta chains below was sequenced from the same sample in a study of shared clonotypes between healthy human individuals. Produced via immunoSEQ multiplex PCR; TCRdb's table is partial and in-frame only. The sample holds approximately 350,000 clones, about 97% seen once. What was sequenced was memory CD8+ T cells sorted from blood. Subset: CD45RO+ cells pooled with CCR7-negative TemRA cells. Receptors originate from a man aged 25 to 40 in good health.

This clone was seen just once. This chain connects TRBV29-1 to TRBJ1-1; D is unclear. The germline V gene encodes CDR1 SQVTM and CDR2 ANQGSEA. V was clipped by 1 base and J by 11 bases, with 11 bases between them. The CDR3 covers 11 residues. CDR3 sequence reads: CSVEAMDAAFF. CDR3 nucleotide sequence: TGCAGCGTTGAAGCCATGGACGCGGCTTTCTTT.

This clone was seen just once. V usage is TRBV18 and J usage is TRBJ2-6; TRBD1 aligns across 8 bases. Germline values: CDR1 KGHSH, CDR2 LQKENI. V lost 8 bases, J lost 0 bases, and 0 bases stayed unmatched. This CDR3 contains 14 residues. This chain's CDR3 is CASDRGSGANVLTF. The DNA of the CDR3 is TGTGCCAGCGACAGGGGCTCTGGGGCCAACGTCCTGACTTTC.

This clone is a singleton in its sample. The chain is built from TRBV9 and TRBJ2-5, with 12 bases fitting TRBD2. The CDR3 is made up of 15 amino acids. CDR1 and CDR2 (germline): SGDLS, YYNGEE. The V and J ends lost 4 bases and 4 bases, in that order; junction bases with no gene match: 5. The CDR3 bases are TGTGCCAGCAGCCCGACTAGCGGGAGAGGAGAGACCCAGTACTTC. Its protein product is CASSPTSGRGETQYF.

The rearrangement uses TRBV4-2 and TRBJ1-1, with a possible D match to TRBD1 (5 bases). Germline V gene sequence: CDR1 LGHNA, CDR2 YNFKEQ. This CDR3 region has 15 residues. Trimming removed 2 bases at V and 3 bases at J, with 13 bases between. CDR3 DNA sequence: TGTGCCAGCAGCCAAAGGGCAGGGTTTGACACTGAAGCTTTCTTT. Protein product: CASSQRAGFDTEAFF.

This clone was observed once. The rearrangement joins TRBV11-3 to TRBJ1-5; D not resolved. Germline-derived CDR1 and CDR2 are SGHNT and YENEEA. Trimming shortened V by 5 bases and J by 5 bases, and 7 bases separated the two germline ends. This CDR3 comprises 12 residues. As DNA, the CDR3 is TGTGCCAGCAGCCTCCAGTATCAGCCCCAGCATTTT. This codes for CASSLQYQPQHF.

The chain carries TRBV6-5 and TRBJ2-3; 8 positions agree with TRBD2. The germline V gene has CDR1 MNHEY and CDR2 SVGAGI. The CDR3 has 13 amino acids. Losses at the gene ends were 8 bases for V and 5 bases for J; bases not matched to a gene: 6. In nucleotides, the CDR3 is TGTGCCAGCGGGCCGGGAGGGCGAGATACGCAGTATTTT. This translates into CASGPGGRDTQYF.

The chain uses TRBV11-2 and TRBJ2-1, with TRBD2 matching 9 bases. J lost 7 bases, V lost 5 bases, and 6 bases had no gene match. The CDR3 length is 14 residues. Germline-derived CDR1 and CDR2 are SGHAT and FQNNGV. The CDR3 coding sequence is TGTGCCAGCAGCGTTAGCGGGAGTGGAAATGAGCAGTTCTTC. Translated: CASSVSGSGNEQFF.

This chain links TRBV2 with TRBJ2-7; 12 nucleotides align to TRBD2. This CDR3 contains 15 residues. Germline values: CDR1 SNHLY, CDR2 FYNNEI. V shed 7 bases and J 3 bases; nucleotides not matched to a gene: 7. CDR3 coding DNA: TGTGCCAGCACGGCTAGCGGGAGGGTAAGCTACGAGCAGTACTTC. Translating gives CASTASGRVSYEQYF.

The rearrangement uses TRBV6-1 and TRBJ1-5, with D maybe TRBD1 (5 bases). CDR1 is MNHNS, CDR2 SASEGT, per germline. CDR3 size: 15 residues. Between the trimmed V and J ends, which lost 1 base and 7 bases, there was a span of 14 bases. The CDR3 coding sequence is TGTGCCAGCAGTGAAGGAGGACACGGAGGGCAGCCCCAGCATTTT. Translated: CASSEGGHGGQPQHF.

The genes are TRBV19 and TRBJ1-5; D uncertain. Germline-derived CDR1 and CDR2 are LNHDA and SQIVND (reference sequence). Trimming took 3 bases from V and 0 from J, leaving 12 bases between them. CDR3 length equals 16 residues. The chain's CDR3 is CASSIYGSYSNQPQHF. The CDR3 DNA sequence: TGTGCCAGTAGTATTTATGGGTCCTATAGCAATCAGCCCCAGCATTTT.

The CDR3 nucleotides are TGCGCCAGCAGCTTGGTGGGCAGGGCGGCAGATACGCAGTATTTT. Protein sequence: CASSLVGRAADTQYF. This chain connects TRBV5-1 to TRBJ2-3; possibly TRBD1 for D (5 bases). The CDR3 runs to 15 residues. Trimming took off 0 bases at V and 4 bases at J, with 12 bases between the two ends. The germline CDR1 and CDR2 sequences are SGHRS and YFSETQ.

This rearrangement joins TRBV18 to TRBJ2-5, with 7 bases matching TRBD1. This CDR3 is built from 15 residues. Germline V gene lookup returns CDR1 KGHSH and CDR2 LQKENI. Trimming removed 2 bases from V and 3 bases from J; junction bases left unmatched: 6. CDR3 sequence: CASSPRQGEKETQYF. DNA for the CDR3: TGTGCCAGCTCACCAAGACAGGGAGAAAAAGAGACCCAGTACTTC.

This sequence joins TRBV19 and TRBJ1-3; D unresolved. Germline V gene lookup returns CDR1 LNHDA and CDR2 SQIVND (reference sequence). The germline V and J ends were trimmed by 4 bases and 0 bases, with 19 bases remaining between them. There are 18 residues in the CDR3. The CDR3 protein is CASSRDPFDSFSGNTIYF. As DNA, the CDR3 is TGTGCCAGTAGTAGGGATCCGTTTGACTCCTTCTCTGGAAACACCATATATTTT.

The chain carries TRBV2 and TRBJ2-3; 11 positions match TRBD2. Germline CDR1 reads SNHLY; CDR2 reads FYNNEI. V lost 6 bases and J lost 4; bases outside the gene matches: 0. The CDR3 totals 13 residues. In nucleotides, the CDR3 is TGTGCCAGCAGACTAGCGGGAGCAGATACGCAGTATTTT. It codes for CASRLAGADTQYF.

The CDR3 region has the DNA TGTGCCAGCAGTTTGGCGTCGTACACCGGGGAGCTGTTTTTT. It translates to CASSLASYTGELFF. J is TRBJ2-2 and V is TRBV27; D unclear. Germline CDR1 MNHEY, CDR2 SMNVEV (reference sequence). This CDR3 has 14 residues. V was clipped by 3 bases and J by 3 bases, with 8 bases between them.

This clone was picked up one time. The chain has TRBV9 and TRBJ2-7; D could derive from TRBD1 or TRBD2 (6 bases each). The CDR3 runs to 17 residues. V dropped 0 bases and J dropped 5 bases, with 21 bases sitting between them. Per the germline V gene, CDR1 is SGDLS and CDR2 is YYNGEE. CDR3 loop: CASSVDGGGGPRDEQYF. The CDR3, as DNA: TGTGCCAGCAGCGTAGATGGAGGGGGAGGACCCCGGGACGAGCAGTACTTC.

The genes are TRBV4-1 and TRBJ1-1; no definite D call. This CDR3 region has 14 residues. V lost 1 base and J 2 bases, leaving 8 bases between the germline ends. Germline values: CDR1 MGHRA, CDR2 YSYEKL. The CDR3 nucleotides are TGCGCCAGCAGCCAAGCTTGGGGAAACACTGAAGCTTTCTTT. Translation: CASSQAWGNTEAFF.

The chain employs TRBV7-2 and TRBJ2-7; TRBD2 is a possible D gene (7 bases). Trimming took 5 bases from V and 3 from J, leaving 20 bases between them. CDR1 is SGHTA and CDR2 is FQGNSA in the germline V gene. The CDR3 runs 16 residues. DNA for the CDR3: TGTGCCAGCAGCCACCATGTGGCGGGGGCGGTCTACGAGCAGTACTTC. It specifies CASSHHVAGAVYEQYF. The full variable domain, its missing parts supplied by reference TRBV7-2 and TRBJ2-7, is GAGVSQSPSNKVTEKGKDVELRCDPISGHTALYWYRQSLGQGLEFLIYFQGNSAPDKSGLPSDRFSAERTGGSVSTLTIQRTQQEDSAVYLCASSHHVAGAVYEQYFGPGTRLTVT.

J is TRBJ2-2 and V is TRBV5-1; D not certain. Germline loops: CDR1 SGHRS, CDR2 YFSETQ. This CDR3 is 14 amino acids long. Trimming removed 4 bases from V and 3 bases from J, with 10 bases in between. The CDR3 spells CASSPGRDTGELFF. DNA of the CDR3: TGCGCCAGCAGCCCAGGACGGGACACCGGGGAGCTGTTTTTT. The full variable domain, with the rest looked up from reference TRBV5-1 and TRBJ2-2, is KAGVTQTPRYLIKTRGQQVTLSCSPISGHRSVSWYQQTPGQGLQFLFEYFSETQRNKGNFPGRFSGRQFSNSRSEMNVSTLELGDSALYLCASSPGRDTGELFFGEGSRLTVL.

This clone is a singleton in its sample. The rearrangement uses TRBV7-9 and TRBJ2-7, with D unclear. Germline assignment: CDR1 SEHNR and CDR2 FQNEAQ (reference sequence). The CDR3 covers 12 residues. V gave up 1 base and J gave up 7 bases, with 8 bases separating them. The CDR3 DNA sequence: TGTGCCAGCAGCTTAGGCCCCGGAGAGCAGTACTTC. Protein product: CASSLGPGEQYF.

The chain recombines TRBV6-1 with TRBJ2-7, with TRBD1 matching over 12 bases. Germline assignment: CDR1 MNHNS and CDR2 SASEGT. The CDR3 has 13 amino acids. After removal of 7 bases from V and 5 bases from J, the junction contained 3 bases not matched to a gene. The CDR3 loop reads CASIGTGGDEQYF. CDR3 bases: TGTGCCAGCATCGGGACAGGGGGCGACGAGCAGTACTTC.

The J gene is TRBJ2-1, the V gene TRBV20-1, with D unclear. Trimming took off 6 bases at V and 4 bases at J, with 7 bases between the two ends. Per the germline V gene, CDR1 is DFQATT and CDR2 is SNEGSKA (reference sequence). This CDR3 comprises 11 residues. CDR3 sequence: CSAVIYNEQFF. The CDR3 region has the DNA TGCAGTGCCGTGATTTACAATGAGCAGTTCTTC.

The rearrangement joins TRBV10-3 to TRBJ1-5; 7 bases match TRBD1. The J segment lost 5 bases and the V segment lost 8 bases, leaving 6 bases of the junction unmatched. In germline, CDR1 is ENHRY, CDR2 SYGVKD. The CDR3 spans 13 residues. The CDR3, as DNA: TGTGCCATCGGAGACAGGGTCTATCAGCCCCAGCATTTT. Translated, it gives CAIGDRVYQPQHF.

The rearrangement joins TRBV6-4 to TRBJ2-5, with TRBD2 matching over 9 bases. With 3 bases clipped from V and 1 base from J, the junction kept 6 bases outside the gene matches. Germline assignment: CDR1 MRHNA and CDR2 SNTAGT. CDR3 size: 16 residues. The CDR3 nucleotides are TGTGCCAGCAGTGAATTCGCGGGAGGGCCCCAAGAGACCCAGTACTTC. This encodes CASSEFAGGPQETQYF.

The V call is TRBV6-5, the J call TRBJ2-5, with no clear D. Per the germline V gene, CDR1 is MNHEY and CDR2 is SVGAGI. The CDR3 spans 14 residues. V lost 0 bases to trimming and J lost 5 bases, with 10 bases between them. The CDR3 loop reads CASSYSNTPETQYF. DNA for the CDR3: TGTGCCAGCAGTTACTCGAATACTCCCGAGACCCAGTACTTC.

The rearrangement uses TRBV10-1 and TRBJ2-3, with 12 bases identical to TRBD2. Per the germline V gene, CDR1 is WNHNN and CDR2 is SYGVQD (reference sequence). The trim removed 2 bases at V and 0 bases at J, leaving 3 bases unmatched. This CDR3 region has 17 residues. The CDR3 bases are TGCGCCAGCAGTGAGGGACTAGCGGGAAATAGCACAGATACGCAGTATTTT. It encodes CASSEGLAGNSTDTQYF.